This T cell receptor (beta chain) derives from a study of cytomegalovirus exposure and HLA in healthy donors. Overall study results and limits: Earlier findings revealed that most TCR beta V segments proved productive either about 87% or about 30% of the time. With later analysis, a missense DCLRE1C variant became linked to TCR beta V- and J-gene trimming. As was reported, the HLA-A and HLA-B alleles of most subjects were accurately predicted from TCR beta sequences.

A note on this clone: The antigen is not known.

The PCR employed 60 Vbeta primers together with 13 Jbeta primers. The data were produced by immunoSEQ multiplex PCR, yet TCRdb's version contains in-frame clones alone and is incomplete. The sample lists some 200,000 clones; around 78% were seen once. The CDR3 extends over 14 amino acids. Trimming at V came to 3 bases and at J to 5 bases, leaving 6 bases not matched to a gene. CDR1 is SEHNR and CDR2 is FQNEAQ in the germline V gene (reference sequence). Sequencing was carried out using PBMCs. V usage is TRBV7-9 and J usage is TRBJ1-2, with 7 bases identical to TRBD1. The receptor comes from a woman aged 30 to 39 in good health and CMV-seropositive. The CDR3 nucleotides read TGTGCCAGCAGCTTTATGGCAGGGGGTTATGGCTACACCTTC. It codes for CASSFMAGGYGYTF.